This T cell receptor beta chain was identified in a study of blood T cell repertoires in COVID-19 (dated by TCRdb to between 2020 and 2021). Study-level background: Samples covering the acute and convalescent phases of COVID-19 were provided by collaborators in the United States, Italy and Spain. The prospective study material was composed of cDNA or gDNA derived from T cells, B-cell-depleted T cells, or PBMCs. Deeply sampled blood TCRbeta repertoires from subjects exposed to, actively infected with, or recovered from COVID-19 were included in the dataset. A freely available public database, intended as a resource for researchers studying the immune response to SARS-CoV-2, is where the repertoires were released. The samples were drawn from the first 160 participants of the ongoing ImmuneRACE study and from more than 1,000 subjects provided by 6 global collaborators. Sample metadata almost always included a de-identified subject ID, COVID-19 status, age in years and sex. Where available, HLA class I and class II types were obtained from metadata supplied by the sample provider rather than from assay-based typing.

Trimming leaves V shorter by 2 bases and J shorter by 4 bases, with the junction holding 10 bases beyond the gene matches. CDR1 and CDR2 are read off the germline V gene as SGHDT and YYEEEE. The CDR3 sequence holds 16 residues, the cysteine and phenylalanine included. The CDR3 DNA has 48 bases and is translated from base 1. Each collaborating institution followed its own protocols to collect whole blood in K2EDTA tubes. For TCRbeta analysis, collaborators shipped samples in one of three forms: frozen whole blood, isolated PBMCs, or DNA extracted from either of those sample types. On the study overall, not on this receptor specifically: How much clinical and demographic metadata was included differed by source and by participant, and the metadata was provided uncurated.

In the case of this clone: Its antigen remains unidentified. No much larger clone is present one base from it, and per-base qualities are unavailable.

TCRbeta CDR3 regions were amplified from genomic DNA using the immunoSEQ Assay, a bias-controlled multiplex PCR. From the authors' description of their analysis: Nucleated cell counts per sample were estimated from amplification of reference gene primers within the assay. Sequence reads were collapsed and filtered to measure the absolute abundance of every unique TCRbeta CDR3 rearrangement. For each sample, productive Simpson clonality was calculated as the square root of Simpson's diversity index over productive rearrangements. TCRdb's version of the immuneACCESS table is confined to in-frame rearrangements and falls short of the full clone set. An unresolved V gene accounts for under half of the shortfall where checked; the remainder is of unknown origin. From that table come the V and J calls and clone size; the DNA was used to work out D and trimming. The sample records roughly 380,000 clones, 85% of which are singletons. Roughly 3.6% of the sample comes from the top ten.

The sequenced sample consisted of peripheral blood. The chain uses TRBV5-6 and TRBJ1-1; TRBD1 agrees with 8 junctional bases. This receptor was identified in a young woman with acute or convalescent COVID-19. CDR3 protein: CASSFGAGGRSTEAFF. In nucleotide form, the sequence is TGTGCCAGCAGCTTCGGGGCAGGGGGCAGGTCCACTGAAGCTTTCTTT.